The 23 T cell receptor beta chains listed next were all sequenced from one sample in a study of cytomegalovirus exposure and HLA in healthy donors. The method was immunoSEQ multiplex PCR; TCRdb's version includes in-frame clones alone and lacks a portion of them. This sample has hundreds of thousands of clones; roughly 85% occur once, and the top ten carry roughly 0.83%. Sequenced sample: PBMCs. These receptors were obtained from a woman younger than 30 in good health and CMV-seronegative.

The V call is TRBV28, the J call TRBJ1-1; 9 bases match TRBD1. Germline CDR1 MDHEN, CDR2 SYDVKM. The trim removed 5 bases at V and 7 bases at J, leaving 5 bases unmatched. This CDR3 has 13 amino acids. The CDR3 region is CASSGHRGREAFF. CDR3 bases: TGTGCCAGCAGTGGGCACAGGGGGCGTGAAGCTTTCTTT.

CDR3 region: CSVPSEPNYGYTF. CDR3 nucleotides: TGCAGCGTTCCCTCCGAGCCTAACTATGGCTACACCTTC. The chain recombines TRBV29-1 with TRBJ1-2, with D unresolved. CDR3 size: 13 residues. CDR1 and CDR2 (germline): SQVTM, ANQGSEA. V lost 5 bases and J lost 0, with 10 bases in between.

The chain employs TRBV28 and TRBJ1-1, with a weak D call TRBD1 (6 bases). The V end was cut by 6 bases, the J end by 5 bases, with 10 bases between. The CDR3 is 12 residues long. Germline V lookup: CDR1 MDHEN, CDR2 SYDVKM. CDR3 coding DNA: TGTGCCAGCAGAGGGGGACCAACTGAAGCTTTCTTT. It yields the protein CASRGGPTEAFF. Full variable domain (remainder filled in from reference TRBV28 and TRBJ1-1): DVKVTQSSRYLVKRTGEKVFLECVQDMDHENMFWYRQDPGLGLRLIYFSYDVKMKEKGDIPEGYSVSREKKERFSLILESASTNQTSMYLCASRGGPTEAFFGQGTRLTVV.

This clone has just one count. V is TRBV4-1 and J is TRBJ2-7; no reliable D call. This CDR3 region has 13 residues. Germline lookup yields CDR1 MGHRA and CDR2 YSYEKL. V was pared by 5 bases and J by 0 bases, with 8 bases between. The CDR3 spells CASSSLSSYEQYF. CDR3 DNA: TGCGCCAGCAGCTCGCTAAGCTCCTACGAGCAGTACTTC.

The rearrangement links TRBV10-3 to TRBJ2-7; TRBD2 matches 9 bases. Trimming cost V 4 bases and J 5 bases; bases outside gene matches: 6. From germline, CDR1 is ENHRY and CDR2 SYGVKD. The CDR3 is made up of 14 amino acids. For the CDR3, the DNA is TGTGCCATCAGTGTGGCGGGAGGGCCCGACGAGCAGTACTTC. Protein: CAISVAGGPDEQYF.

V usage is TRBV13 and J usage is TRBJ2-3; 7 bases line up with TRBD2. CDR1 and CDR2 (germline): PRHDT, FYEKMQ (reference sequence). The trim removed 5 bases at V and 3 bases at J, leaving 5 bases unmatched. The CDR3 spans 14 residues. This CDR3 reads CASSDLGGTDTQYF. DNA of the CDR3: TGTGCCAGCAGCGACCTCGGGGGGACAGATACGCAGTATTTT.

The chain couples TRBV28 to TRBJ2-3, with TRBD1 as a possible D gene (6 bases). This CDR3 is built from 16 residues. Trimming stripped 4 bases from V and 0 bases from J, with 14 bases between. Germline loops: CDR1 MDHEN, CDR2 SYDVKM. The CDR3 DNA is TGTGCCAGCAGTTCAAACAGGGAATCTAGCACAGATACGCAGTATTTT. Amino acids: CASSSNRESSTDTQYF.

The DNA for the CDR3 is TGTGCCAGCAGTTCCAGACTAGCGGGGGCAGGACGTGGATCAAATGAGCAGTTCTTC. Protein sequence: CASSSRLAGAGRGSNEQFF. V gene TRBV28 combines with J gene TRBJ2-1, with 12 bases fitting TRBD2. This CDR3 is 19 amino acids long. V was pared by 4 bases and J by 7 bases, with 17 bases of the junction left unmatched. CDR1 and CDR2 from the germline V gene are MDHEN and SYDVKM.

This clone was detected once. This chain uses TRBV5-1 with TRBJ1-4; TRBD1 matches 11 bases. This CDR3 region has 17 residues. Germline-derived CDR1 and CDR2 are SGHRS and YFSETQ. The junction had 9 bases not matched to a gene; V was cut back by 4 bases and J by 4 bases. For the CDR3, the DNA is TGCGCCAGCAGCGAAAGAGGACAGGGGGCTGGTAATGAAAAACTGTTTTTT. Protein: CASSERGQGAGNEKLFF.

CDR3 bases: TGTGCCAGCAGCACTGGGACAGGGCCCGGCTACACCTTC. This encodes CASSTGTGPGYTF. The chain employs TRBV28 and TRBJ1-2; 9 nucleotides line up with TRBD1. The length of the CDR3 is 13 residues. The V segment lost 6 bases and the J segment 8 bases; nucleotides outside the gene matches: 7. Germline V gene sequence: CDR1 MDHEN, CDR2 SYDVKM.

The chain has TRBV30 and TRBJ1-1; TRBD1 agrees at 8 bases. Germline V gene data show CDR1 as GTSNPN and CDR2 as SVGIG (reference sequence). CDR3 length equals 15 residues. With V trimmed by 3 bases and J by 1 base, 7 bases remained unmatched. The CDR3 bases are TGTGCCTGGAGGACAGGGGTCCTACCGAACACTGAAGCTTTCTTT. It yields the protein CAWRTGVLPNTEAFF. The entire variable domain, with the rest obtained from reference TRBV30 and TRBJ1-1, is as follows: SQTIHQWPATLVQPVGSPLSLECTVEGTSNPNLYWYRQAAGRGLQLLFYSVGIGQISSEVPQNLSASRPQDRQFILSSKKLLLSDSGFYLCAWRTGVLPNTEAFFGQGTRLTVV.

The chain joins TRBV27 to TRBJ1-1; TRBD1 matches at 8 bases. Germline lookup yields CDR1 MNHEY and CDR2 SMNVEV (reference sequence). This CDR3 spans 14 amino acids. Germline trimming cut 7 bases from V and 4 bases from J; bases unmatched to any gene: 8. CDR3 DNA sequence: TGTGCCAGCACCCCCGGGACAGGAGCCACTGAAGCTTTCTTT. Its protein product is CASTPGTGATEAFF.

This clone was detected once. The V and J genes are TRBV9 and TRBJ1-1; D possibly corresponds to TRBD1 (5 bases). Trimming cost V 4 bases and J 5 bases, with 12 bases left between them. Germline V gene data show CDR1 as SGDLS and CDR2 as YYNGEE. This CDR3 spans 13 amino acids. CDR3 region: CASSHTGVTEAFF. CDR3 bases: TGTGCCAGCAGCCACACGGGGGTGACTGAAGCTTTCTTT.

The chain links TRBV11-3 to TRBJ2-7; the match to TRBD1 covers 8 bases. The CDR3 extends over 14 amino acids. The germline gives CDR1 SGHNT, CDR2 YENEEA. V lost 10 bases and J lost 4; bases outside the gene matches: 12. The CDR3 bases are TGTGCCAACCGGGACAGGAGATATTCTTACGAGCAGTACTTC. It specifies CANRDRRYSYEQYF.

CDR3 bases: TGCGCCAGCAGCTTGGCCGGGACAGGCTCGCACACCGGGGAGCTGTTTTTT. As protein: CASSLAGTGSHTGELFF. The chain joins TRBV5-1 to TRBJ2-2; 8 nucleotides line up with TRBD1. Germline CDR1 is SGHRS and CDR2 is YFSETQ. The CDR3 spans 17 residues. V lost 0 bases and J lost 3; bases outside the gene matches: 7.

This CDR3 reads CASSWALGGLVNEQFF. CDR3 nucleotide sequence: TGTGCCAGCAGCTGGGCCCTCGGGGGGCTGGTAAATGAGCAGTTCTTC. This sequence joins TRBV5-4 and TRBJ2-1; D possibly corresponds to TRBD2 (7 bases). The germline V gene encodes CDR1 SGHNT and CDR2 YYREEE (reference sequence). Trimming took off 3 bases at V and 7 bases at J, with 20 bases between the two ends. The CDR3 contains 16 residues.

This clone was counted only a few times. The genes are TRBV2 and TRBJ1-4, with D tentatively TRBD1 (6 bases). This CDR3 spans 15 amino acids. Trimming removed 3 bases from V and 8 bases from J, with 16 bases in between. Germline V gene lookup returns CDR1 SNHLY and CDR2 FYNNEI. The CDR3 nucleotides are TGTGCCAGCAGTGATCCCAGCGGGGGCGAGGAAAAACTGTTTTTT. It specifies CASSDPSGGEEKLFF.

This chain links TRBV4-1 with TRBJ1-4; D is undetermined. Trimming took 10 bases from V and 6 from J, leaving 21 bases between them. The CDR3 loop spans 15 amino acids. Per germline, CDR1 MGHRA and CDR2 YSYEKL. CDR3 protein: CATSGGARRDEKLFF. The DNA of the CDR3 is TGCGCCACCTCCGGAGGAGCTCGGAGGGATGAAAAACTGTTTTTT.

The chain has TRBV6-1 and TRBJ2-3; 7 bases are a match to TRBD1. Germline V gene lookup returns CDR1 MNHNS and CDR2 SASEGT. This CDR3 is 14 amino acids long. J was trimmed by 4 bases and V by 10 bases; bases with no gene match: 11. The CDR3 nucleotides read TGTGCCACCCTACAGGGGCGAGTTGCAGATACGCAGTATTTT. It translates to CATLQGRVADTQYF.

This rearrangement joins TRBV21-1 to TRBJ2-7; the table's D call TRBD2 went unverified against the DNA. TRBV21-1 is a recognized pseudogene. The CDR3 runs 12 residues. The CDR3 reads CASRWGAYEQYF. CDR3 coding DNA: TGTGCCAGCAGATGGGGAGCCTACGAGCAGTACTTC.

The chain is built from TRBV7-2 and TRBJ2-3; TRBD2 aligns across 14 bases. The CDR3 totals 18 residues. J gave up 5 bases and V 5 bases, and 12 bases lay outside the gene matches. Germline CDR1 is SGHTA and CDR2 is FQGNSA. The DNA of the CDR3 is TGTGCCAGCAGCCCCGGGACTAGCGGGAGTAGGGAGGGAGATACGCAGTATTTT. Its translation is CASSPGTSGSREGDTQYF.

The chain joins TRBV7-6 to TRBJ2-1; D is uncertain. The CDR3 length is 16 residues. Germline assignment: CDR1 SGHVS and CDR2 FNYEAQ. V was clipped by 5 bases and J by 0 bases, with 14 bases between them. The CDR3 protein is CASSPLRISSYNEQFF. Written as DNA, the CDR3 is TGTGCCAGCAGCCCCCTGCGGATCAGCTCCTACAATGAGCAGTTCTTC.

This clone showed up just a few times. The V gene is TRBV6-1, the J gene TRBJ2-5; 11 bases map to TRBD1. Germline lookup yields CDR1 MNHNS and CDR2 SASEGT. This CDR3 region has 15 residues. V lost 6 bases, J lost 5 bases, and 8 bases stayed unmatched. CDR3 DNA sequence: TGTGCCAGCAGGATTGGGACAGGGGGTGGGGAGACCCAGTACTTC. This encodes CASRIGTGGGETQYF.